Reported below is one TCR beta chain. Its cognate antigen has yet to be identified. Base quality data are lacking; no much larger clone is found one base away. In the same sample, other DNA sequences code for this CDR3. From its cysteine to its phenylalanine, the CDR3 spans 14 amino acids. Only CDR3 DNA is held: 42 bases, read in frame from base 1. The germline V gene yields MDHEN for CDR1 and SYDVKM for CDR2. Between the V and J ends, shortened by 5 bases and 3 bases respectively, the junction contains 11 bases. These data come from a study of blood T cell repertoires in COVID-19 (TCRdb year 2020). About the study as a whole: The collaborator samples originated in the United States, Italy and Spain and spanned the acute and convalescent phases of COVID-19. The material from the prospective study consisted of cDNA or gDNA derived from T cells, B-cell-depleted T cells, or PBMCs. Subjects who had been exposed to COVID-19, were actively infected with it, or had recovered from it provided the deeply sampled blood TCRbeta repertoires that made up the dataset. The repertoires were released in a freely available public database meant as a resource for research on the immune response to SARS-CoV-2. The samples were drawn from two sources: the first 160 participants of the ongoing ImmuneRACE study, and about 1,300 subjects contributed by 6 global collaborators. The sample metadata nearly always contained a de-identified subject ID, COVID-19 status, age in years and sex. HLA class I and class II types, where available, came from metadata supplied by the sample provider rather than from assay-based typing.

Participants in the prospective study were enrolled through a virtual design, were aged about 18 to 89 years, and lived in approximately 25 United States geographic areas. Cohort assignment in the prospective study relied on participant-reported clinical history from a screening survey and a study questionnaire. Each participant in the prospective study had whole blood, serum and a nasopharyngeal or oropharyngeal swab collected by mobile phlebotomists. Participants in the prospective study had the option to provide additional blood draws and questionnaires over a roughly 2-month period. Before DNA extraction, prospective study blood samples were shipped either frozen or at room temperature. Study-level results and caveats: The amount of clinical and demographic metadata varied by source and participant and was provided uncurated.

TCRbeta CDR3 regions were amplified from genomic DNA using the immunoSEQ Assay, a bias-controlled multiplex PCR. Regarding the original processing steps: The number of nucleated cells in each sample was estimated from the amplification of reference gene primers within the assay. Sequence reads were collapsed and filtered to measure the absolute abundance of every unique TCRbeta CDR3 rearrangement. Productive Simpson clonality was computed per sample as the square root of Simpson's diversity index over productive rearrangements. Held by TCRdb, this immuneACCESS table contains in-frame sequences only and omits some clones. Under half of the omission traces to an unresolved V gene where checked; the cause of the rest is unknown. That table supplies the V and J calls and clone size; D and trimming were determined from the DNA. For this sample the table gives a few hundred thousand clones, of which 80% to 90% were detected only once. The ten largest clones add up to about 4.1% of the sample.

The specimen sequenced was PBMCs or T cells enriched from blood (not recorded which). The receptor chain draws on TRBV28 and TRBJ1-3; a weak D assignment points to TRBD1 (6 bases agree). This clonotype was obtained from a woman between 35 and 50 years old with acute COVID-19. The DNA sequence is given as TGTGCCAGCAGTCTGGACAGAGTTGGAAACACCATATATTTT. The encoded protein is CASSLDRVGNTIYF. Here the CDR3 is joined to the reference TRBV28 and TRBJ1-3 genes, and the full variable domain is: DVKVTQSSRYLVKRTGEKVFLECVQDMDHENMFWYRQDPGLGLRLIYFSYDVKMKEKGDIPEGYSVSREKKERFSLILESASTNQTSMYLCASSLDRVGNTIYFGEGSWLTVV.